This T cell receptor (beta chain) emerged from a study of T-cell reconstitution after alpha-beta-depleted transplantation in children. Study observations and caveats: Reportedly, only several hundred clones from non-depleted graft cells drove alpha-beta T-cell counts at about two months. Fresh T-cell production supplied most of the T-cell counts and diversity seen one year after transplant.

On this clonotype itself: What it binds is not known.

For TCRbeta, the library was prepared with unique molecular identifiers. MiXCR, applied by TCRdb to the PCR reads, yields one record per CDR3 protein. The table records roughly 420,000 distinct CDR3 sequences, around 16% of them present only once. CDR3 length equals 16 residues. J was trimmed by 6 bases and V by 1 base; bases with no gene match: 11. The germline V gene encodes CDR1 SGDLS and CDR2 YYNGEE. Material: PBMCs, mostly from graft donor cells, obtained 360 days after TCRalphabeta/CD19-depleted stem cell transplant. This TCR was recovered from a boy younger than two who had a stem cell transplant for Wiskott-Aldrich syndrome, so the T cells may come from the graft donor. The gene calls are TRBV9 and TRBJ2-3, with 7 bases aligning to TRBD2. The CDR3 region has the DNA TGTGCCAGCAGCGTACGGGTGGGAGGGCCTATGGATACGCAGTATTTT. Translating gives CASSVRVGGPMDTQYF. Looking up the rest from reference TRBV9 and TRBJ2-3 gives the full variable domain: DSGVTQTPKHLITATGQRVTLRCSPRSGDLSVYWYQQSLDQGLQFLIQYYNGEERAKGNILERFSAQQFPDLHSELNLSSLELGDSALYFCASSVRVGGPMDTQYFGPGTRLTVL.